This TCR beta chain was identified in a study of shared clonotypes between healthy human individuals. Study-wide results and caveats: Represented diversity (both genetic and exposure-history) was limited by the small number of donors.

Execution of the assay was at deep level. The protocol was immunoSEQ multiplex PCR, while the TCRdb copy is restricted to in-frame clones and leaves out a portion. This table has some 480,000 clones, 79% appearing once. Notes on this clone: Its cognate antigen is unknown.

The V end lost 0 bases, the J end lost 2 bases, and 15 bases lay between the germline ends. Germline V gene sequence: CDR1 LGHNA, CDR2 YNFKEQ. The CDR3 contains 17 residues. Adult donors, all healthy and HIV-negative, had no recent acute infections or vaccinations. For genomic DNA, unsorted samples relied on tens of millions of PBMCs. The receptor was isolated from a woman aged 40 to 50 in good health. Some clones in this sample may be carry-over from other donors' samples. Sequencing was done on a sample of PBMCs. This chain uses TRBV4-2 with TRBJ2-3, with D tentatively TRBD2 (6 bases). The CDR3, as DNA: TGTGCCAGCAGCCAAGATCAGGCTAGCGACCCCACAGATACGCAGTATTTT. This sequence encodes CASSQDQASDPTDTQYF.